What follows are 4 T cell receptor beta chains derived from one specimen sequenced in a study of shared clonotypes between healthy human individuals. Only in-frame clones appear in the TCRdb table, and some are missing; sequencing was by immunoSEQ multiplex PCR. Of roughly 450,000 clones in the sample, around 74% were seen once. The specimen was PBMCs. All receptors derive from a middle-aged woman in good health. Some clones in this sample may be carry-over from other donors' samples.

Worth noting for this clone: The sample has other DNA sequences that encode this CDR3 too. The chain employs TRBV5-4 and TRBJ2-5; D gene unclear. CDR1 and CDR2 from the germline V gene are SGHNT and YYREEE (reference sequence). The germline V and J ends were trimmed by 0 bases and 3 bases, with 9 bases remaining between them. CDR3 length: 14 amino acids. The DNA for the CDR3 is TGTGCCAGCAGCTTGGGCCAAGGAAAAGAGACCCAGTACTTC. This codes for CASSLGQGKETQYF.

This chain connects TRBV28 to TRBJ2-7, with 10 nucleotides matching TRBD1. CDR1 MDHEN and CDR2 SYDVKM come from the germline V gene. V shed 2 bases and J 6 bases; nucleotides not matched to a gene: 7. The CDR3 length is 15 residues. The CDR3 DNA is TGTGCCAGCAGTTTAGTTGACAGGGGGCATATCGAGCAGTACTTC. Its translation is CASSLVDRGHIEQYF.

This chain links TRBV28 with TRBJ1-2, with a possible D match to TRBD1 (5 bases). V was pared by 7 bases and J by 3 bases, with 15 bases between. The CDR3 spans 14 residues. The germline V gene has CDR1 MDHEN and CDR2 SYDVKM. The CDR3: CASNPVGHDYGYTF. CDR3 DNA sequence: TGTGCCAGCAACCCGGTGGGGCACGACTATGGCTACACCTTC.

The rearrangement links TRBV6-1 to TRBJ2-2, with TRBD2 identical over 9 bases. V shed 7 bases, J shed 3 bases, and the junction held 6 bases outside the gene matches. The CDR3 runs to 15 residues. Germline V gives CDR1 MNHNS, CDR2 SASEGT. CDR3 amino acids: CASTPSGTYTGELFF. The CDR3 coding sequence is TGTGCCAGCACCCCTAGCGGGACATACACCGGGGAGCTGTTTTTT.